The rows below give T cell receptor beta chains drawn from one sample of a study of blood T cell repertoires in COVID-19. Libraries were prepared by immunoSEQ multiplex PCR; TCRdb keeps only in-frame clonotypes and omits some of them. Among 250,000 to 350,000 clones listed, around 89% were seen once. Sequencing used PBMCs or T cells enriched from blood (not recorded which). These TCRs come from a woman aged 18-29 years with acute COVID-19. CDR3s include the opening cysteine and the closing phenylalanine or tryptophan. The D gene is left open where the match is weak. Rows give clone size only sometimes, using once, few, many, or a class for an expanded clone.

NA	NA	TRBJ1-4	TRBV2	13	TGTGCCAGCAGTGAAGGGGCAGACGAAAAACTGTTTTTT	CASSEGADEKLFF
NA	NA	TRBJ2-1	TRBV15	13	TGTGCCACCAGCGCCCGACTAGTCGATGAGCAGTTCTTC	CATSARLVDEQFF
NA	NA	TRBJ1-1	TRBV28	17	TGTGCCAGCAGTTTAGCCTTGGGACAAATCCTTTTCACTGAAGCTTTCTTT	CASSLALGQILFTEAFF
once	TRBD2	TRBJ2-1	TRBV11-2	15	TGTGCCAGCAGCTCTCTTCGAGCGGGAGTCGGTGAGCAGTTCTTC	CASSSLRAGVGEQFF
once	NA	TRBJ2-6	TRBV6-2/TRBV6-3	17	TGTGCCAGCAGTTACTCCCCCCGGGACTCTGGGGCCAACGTCCTGACTTTC	CASSYSPRDSGANVLTF
NA	NA	TRBJ2-7	TRBV24-1	12	TGTGCCACCAGTACCCCTGGGAGGGAGCAGTACTTC	CATSTPGREQYF
NA	NA	TRBJ1-5	TRBV27	14	TGTGCCAGCAGTTTTAGGCGGTCCAATCAGCCCCAGCATTTT	CASSFRRSNQPQHF
NA	NA	TRBJ1-2	TRBV27	14	TGTGCCAGCAGTTTGGACAAGGGGTTATATGGCTACACCTTC	CASSLDKGLYGYTF
once	NA	TRBJ2-5	TRBV5-6	11	TGTGCCAGCAGCTTGCGAGAGACCCAGTACTTC	CASSLRETQYF
NA	TRBD1	TRBJ1-4	TRBV4-1	15	TGCGCCAGCAGCCAAGGGGACAGGGATCATGAAAAACTGTTTTTT	CASSQGDRDHEKLFF
NA	TRBD1	TRBJ1-1	TRBV5-1	14	TGCGCCAGCAGCGCGGGACAGCAGAACACTGAAGCTTTCTTT	CASSAGQQNTEAFF
NA	TRBD1	TRBJ1-1	TRBV6-5	13	TGTGCCGGGGGAAGACAGGGGGATACTGAAGCTTTCTTT	CAGGRQGDTEAFF
NA	NA	TRBJ2-7	TRBV27	14	TGTGCCAGCAGTTTACCGGGACATTTTAACGAGCAGTACTTC	CASSLPGHFNEQYF
NA	TRBD2	TRBJ2-1	TRBV29-1	14	TGCAGCGTCAAGCGGGAGGCGTCCTACAATGAGCAGTTCTTC	CSVKREASYNEQFF
NA	TRBD2	TRBJ2-1	TRBV7-9	17	TGTGCCAGCAGCGAACTCAGGACTAGCGGGAGTAGCGATGAGCAGTTCTTC	CASSELRTSGSSDEQFF
NA	TRBD1	TRBJ1-5	TRBV28	16	TGTGCCAGCAGTTTAACCCAGGGGGCCTTTGATCAGCCCCAGCATTTT	CASSLTQGAFDQPQHF
few	TRBD1	TRBJ1-1	TRBV19	16	TGTGCCAGTACCCCGGGGCAGGGGGCCCCGAACACTGAAGCTTTCTTT	CASTPGQGAPNTEAFF
NA	NA	TRBJ1-1	TRBV27	20	TGTGCCAGCAGTCCCGTTCGGGTAAACCTGGCCAGGGGAAGGAACACTGAAGCTTTCTTT	CASSPVRVNLARGRNTEAFF
NA	TRBD1	TRBJ1-6	TRBV19	15	TGTGCCAGTAGTATTACGGGACAGGGGATTTCACCCCTCCACTTT	CASSITGQGISPLHF
NA	TRBD2	TRBJ2-5	TRBV13	16	TGTGCCAGCAGCTCGCCGGCGGGGGGCGAGGAAGAGACCCAGTACTTC	CASSSPAGGEEETQYF
NA	NA	TRBJ2-3	TRBV30	14	TGTGCCTGGAGTAGGAGCCGCAGCACAGATACGCAGTATTTT	CAWSRSRSTDTQYF
NA	NA	TRBJ1-6	TRBV6-1	14	TGTGCCAGCAGTGAAGCAGGGGGTAGGGCACCCCTCCACTTT	CASSEAGGRAPLHF
NA	NA	TRBJ2-2	TRBV9	15	TGTGCCAGCAGCGTCCGACAGGGAGGCACCGGGGAGCTGTTTTTT	CASSVRQGGTGELFF
NA	NA	TRBJ2-2	TRBV29-1	14	TGCAGCGTGTCTCGCGGGGCGAACACCGGGGAGCTGTTTTTT	CSVSRGANTGELFF
NA	NA	TRBJ2-3	TRBV14	17	TGTGCCAGCAGCCTACTTCCTCTAGCAGTCCCCACAGATACGCAGTATTTT	CASSLLPLAVPTDTQYF
once	TRBD1	TRBJ2-7	TRBV28	16	TGTGCCAGCAGCTCACCCCCGGGACAGGGGGCTCGGGAGCAGTACTTC	CASSSPPGQGAREQYF
few	NA	TRBJ1-1	TRBV6-5	15	TGTGCCAGCAGTTACTCAGGGGTAGGGAACACTGAAGCTTTCTTT	CASSYSGVGNTEAFF
NA	TRBD1	TRBJ1-4	TRBV19	14	TGTGCCAGTAGTACCCAGGGGGCTAATGAAAAACTGTTTTTT	CASSTQGANEKLFF
NA	NA	TRBJ1-6	TRBV21-1	19	TGTGCCAGCATATTCCGGGACAGGCCTAGTAAAAGAGTTTCACCCCCCCTCCACTTT	CASIFRDRPSKRVSPPLHF
NA	NA	TRBJ1-5	TRBV2	15	TGTGCCAGCAGGGAGGGACTCCAGAGCAATCAGCCCCAGCATTTT	CASREGLQSNQPQHF
NA	NA	TRBJ1-2	TRBV25-1	11	TGTGCCAGCACGTATGGTAGTGGCTACACCTTC	CASTYGSGYTF
NA	TRBD1	TRBJ1-5	TRBV7-9	17	TGTGCCAGCAGCTTGGGACAGGGGAGCGGGCGGGGTCAGCCCCAGCATTTT	CASSLGQGSGRGQPQHF
NA	TRBD2	TRBJ2-1	TRBV6-5	15	TGTGCCAGCAGCCCCGGGGGGGGCTCCTACAATGAGCAGTTCTTC	CASSPGGGSYNEQFF